This T cell receptor (beta chain) was captured by sequencing in a study of OX40 agonist ivuxolimab in advanced cancers. TCRdb's table, derived via immunoSEQ multiplex PCR, lists solely in-frame clones and lacks some. This table has 65,000 to 90,000 clones, roughly 86% appearing once. V lost 3 bases and J lost 0, with 1 base in between. This CDR3 is built from 12 residues. In germline, CDR1 is KGHSH, CDR2 LQKENI. In regard to this clone: The sample contains more than one DNA sequence encoding this CDR3.

The chain couples TRBV18 to TRBJ2-3; D not certain. The clonotype comes from an adult with an advanced solid tumor such as melanoma, head and neck, liver or kidney cancer. The sample here was CD4+ or CD8+ T cells sorted from blood, taken in a trial of the OX40 agonist ivuxolimab. DNA of the CDR3: TGTGCCAGCTCACCTAGCACAGATACGCAGTATTTT. The encoded protein is CASSPSTDTQYF.